This T cell receptor beta chain was sequenced for a study of neurological immune-mediated disorders. Regarding the study as a whole: None of the CDR3 amino acid sequences of expanded clones recurred across subjects, suggesting private repertoires in all groups. For the multiple sclerosis repertoire cluster, no association with any clinical or MRI feature was found.

Losses at the gene ends were 5 bases for V and 4 bases for J; bases not matched to a gene: 10. This CDR3 contains 15 residues. Many counts were recorded for this clonotype. Its specificity is not known. The cDNA was synthesized by 5'RACE incorporating 10-nucleotide random UMIs. TCRdb re-called the 5' RACE reads with MiXCR, one entry per CDR3 protein. The data contain roughly 70,000 distinct CDR3 sequences, approximately 4.6% of them singletons. The genes are TRBV12-3 or TRBV12-4 and TRBJ1-2; 7 bases agree with TRBD1. This TCR was sampled from a woman aged 65 to 85 with multiple sclerosis. The specimen was PBMCs. CDR3 sequence: CASSTSGGRAYGYTF. CDR3 sequence (DNA): TGTGCCAGCAGTACCTCAGGGGGGAGAGCCTATGGCTACACCTTC.